Shown below are 5 T cell receptor beta chains from a single sample sequenced in a study of T cell responses to AZD1222 COVID-19 vaccine. The method was immunoSEQ multiplex PCR; TCRdb's version includes in-frame clones alone and lacks a portion of them. Here the sample spans 150,000 or so clones, approximately 95% being singletons. The material sequenced was peripheral blood, taken on day 0 of MenACWY control vaccination. These receptors originate from an adult in good health.

This chain links TRBV2 with TRBJ1-2, with D maybe TRBD1 (5 bases). There are 17 residues in the CDR3. With 1 base removed from V and 4 bases from J, the gap between germline ends came to 19 bases. Germline CDR1 reads SNHLY; CDR2 reads FYNNEI. CDR3 coding DNA: TGTGCCAGCAGTGAAGGTTCTAAGTTGGGGACGTCCTATGGCTACACCTTC. It is translated as CASSEGSKLGTSYGYTF.

The V call is TRBV9, the J call TRBJ2-3, with 13 bases lining up with TRBD2. Unmatched junction bases numbered 3, after V lost 4 bases and J lost 1 base. The CDR3 spans 16 residues. Germline CDR1 reads SGDLS; CDR2 reads YYNGEE. CDR3 in amino acids: CASSLGLAGGTDTQYF. The CDR3 DNA reads TGTGCCAGCAGCCTCGGACTAGCGGGAGGCACAGATACGCAGTATTTT.

The CDR3 protein is CASITGYSNTGELFF. The CDR3 region has the DNA TGCGCCAGCATCACAGGGTACTCGAACACCGGGGAGCTGTTTTTT. V is TRBV10-2 and J is TRBJ2-2, with D possibly being TRBD1 (6 bases). V lost 7 bases to trimming and J lost 0 bases, with 12 bases between them. The CDR3 covers 15 residues. Per the germline V gene, CDR1 is WSHSY and CDR2 is SAAADI.

The chain is built from TRBV10-2 and TRBJ1-6; D remains unclear. From germline, CDR1 is WSHSY and CDR2 SAAADI. V was trimmed by 3 bases and J by 7 bases, leaving 7 bases between them. The CDR3 is 13 residues long. CDR3 region: CASSEQTNSPLHF. CDR3 sequence (DNA): TGCGCCAGCAGTGAACAGACAAATTCACCCCTCCACTTT.

The chain recombines TRBV4-1 with TRBJ2-7, with 7 bases identical to TRBD1. The germline gives CDR1 MGHRA, CDR2 YSYEKL. The junction had 9 bases not matched to a gene; V was cut back by 0 bases and J by 4 bases. The CDR3 has 16 residues. CDR3 amino acids: CASSQEGPRGNYEQYF. CDR3 nucleotides: TGCGCCAGCAGCCAAGAGGGCCCCAGGGGGAATTACGAGCAGTACTTC.